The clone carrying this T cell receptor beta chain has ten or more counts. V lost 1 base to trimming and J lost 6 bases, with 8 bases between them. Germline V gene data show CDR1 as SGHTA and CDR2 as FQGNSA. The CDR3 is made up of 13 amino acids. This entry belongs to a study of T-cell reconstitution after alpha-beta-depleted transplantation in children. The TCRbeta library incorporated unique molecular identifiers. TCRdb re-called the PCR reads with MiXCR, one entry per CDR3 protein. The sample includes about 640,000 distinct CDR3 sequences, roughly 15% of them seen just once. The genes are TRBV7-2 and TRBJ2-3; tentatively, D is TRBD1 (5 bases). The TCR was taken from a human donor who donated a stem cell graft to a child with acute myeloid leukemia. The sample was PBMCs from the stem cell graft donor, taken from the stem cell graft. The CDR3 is CASSLGRADTQYF. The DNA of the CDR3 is TGTGCCAGCAGCTTAGGCAGGGCGGATACGCAGTATTTT.